This T cell receptor beta chain was captured in a study of CD8 T cells in ankylosing spondylitis. Study findings and constraints: Characteristic, it appeared, of ankylosing spondylitis blood was a TCR beta motif of 7 or 8 highly homologous variants. Disease-linked clones were reportedly significantly enriched in matched ankylosing spondylitis synovial fluid.

Details on this clonotype: Antigen: not known.

By quantitative 5'-RACE with molecular barcodes, the TCR beta libraries were made. TCRdb re-analysed the 5' RACE reads in MiXCR, keeping a single row per CDR3 protein. The table lists about 240,000 distinct CDR3 sequences, 8% to 9.5% of them singletons, with over 6.5% in the top ten. This TCR derives from a male donor with ankylosing spondylitis or in good health (not recorded which). Sequencing was done on a sample of blood, either unsorted or a sorted T cell fraction (not recorded which).

The CDR3 loop is CASRPRGVSTDTQYF. CDR3 DNA sequence: TGTGCCAGCAGACCCCGGGGGGTGAGCACAGATACGCAGTATTTT. The chain links TRBV7-2 to TRBJ2-3, with 7 bases matching TRBD2. CDR1 is SGHTA and CDR2 is FQGNSA in the germline V gene. CDR3 length: 15 amino acids. V was clipped by 6 bases and J by 0 bases; unmatched bases: 6.